The entry below gives a single T cell receptor beta chain sequence along with its context. Antigen: not known. For the second PCR, which ran for about 7 to 12 cycles, a sample-barcoded 5' primer and a J-beta primer mix were used. The authors tagged each cDNA molecule using a template-switch adaptor with 12 random nucleotides. A single record per CDR3 protein comes from TCRdb applying MiXCR to the 5' RACE reads. Among hundreds of thousands of distinct CDR3 sequences listed, nearly 60% were seen once. CDR3 length equals 13 residues. The V and J ends lost 4 bases and 3 bases, in that order; junction bases with no gene match: 3. The V gene's germline CDR1 is DFQATT and CDR2 SNEGSKA (reference sequence). Each sample yielded at least 6 million isolated PBMCs. These data are taken from a study of blood T cells in healthy people across ages. Study conclusions and caveats: Higher diversity, along with more naive CD4+ cells, distinguished long-lived donors from aged donors. Diversity figures derived from one million T cells were judged to underestimate the true value.

Specimen: blood. The chain uses TRBV20-1 and TRBJ2-5, with 9 bases identical to TRBD1. The clonotype comes from a man aged 30 to 39 in good health. CDR3 sequence (DNA): TGCAGTGCTACACAGGGGGCAAAAGAGACCCAGTACTTC. Residues: CSATQGAKETQYF.